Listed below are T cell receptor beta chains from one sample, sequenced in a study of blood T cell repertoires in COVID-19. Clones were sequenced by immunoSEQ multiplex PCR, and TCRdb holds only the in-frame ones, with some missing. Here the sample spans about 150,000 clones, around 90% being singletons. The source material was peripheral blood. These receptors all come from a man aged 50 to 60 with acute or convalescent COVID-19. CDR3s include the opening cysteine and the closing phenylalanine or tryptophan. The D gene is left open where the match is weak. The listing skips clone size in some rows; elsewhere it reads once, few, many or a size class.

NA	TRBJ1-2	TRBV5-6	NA	CASSIRVWGYTF	TGTGCCAGCAGTATCAGGGTTTGGGGCTACACCTTC
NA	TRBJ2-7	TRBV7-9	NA	CASSSEGGSYEQYF	TGTGCCAGCAGCTCCGAAGGGGGCTCCTACGAGCAGTACTTC
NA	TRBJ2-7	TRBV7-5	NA	CVRSLRGRHEQYF	TGTGTCAGAAGCTTAAGGGGGCGACACGAGCAGTACTTC
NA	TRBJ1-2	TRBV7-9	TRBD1	CASSGTGDGGYTF	TGTGCCAGCAGCGGGACAGGGGACGGGGGCTACACCTTC
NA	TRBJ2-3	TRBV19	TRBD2	CASGTSGAGTDTQYF	TGTGCCAGTGGGACTAGCGGGGCGGGGACAGATACGCAGTATTTT
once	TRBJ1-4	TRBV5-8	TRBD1	CASRPPTGVGNEKLFF	TGTGCCAGCAGACCACCTACAGGGGTCGGAAATGAAAAACTGTTTTTT
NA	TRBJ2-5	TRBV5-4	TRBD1	CASSRQGETQYF	TGTGCCAGCAGCCGACAGGGGGAGACCCAGTACTTC
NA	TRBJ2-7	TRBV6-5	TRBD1	CASRDTGTVYEQYF	TGTGCCAGCAGGGACACCGGGACAGTTTACGAGCAGTACTTC
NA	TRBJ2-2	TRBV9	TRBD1	CASSASGQGVAGELFF	TGTGCCAGCAGCGCATCGGGACAGGGGGTTGCCGGGGAGCTGTTTTTT
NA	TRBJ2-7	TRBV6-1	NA	CASSEIQSNVQYF	TGTGCCAGCAGTGAAATACAGTCTAACGTGCAGTACTTC
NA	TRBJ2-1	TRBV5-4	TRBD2	CASRTSGRNEQFF	TGTGCCAGCAGGACTAGCGGGAGAAATGAGCAGTTCTTC
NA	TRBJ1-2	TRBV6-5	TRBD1	CASSRQGANYGYTF	TGTGCCAGCAGTCGACAGGGGGCTAACTATGGCTACACCTTC
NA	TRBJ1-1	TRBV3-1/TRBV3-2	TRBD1	CASSQAGGGTEAFF	TGTGCCAGCAGCCAAGCAGGGGGAGGCACTGAAGCTTTCTTT
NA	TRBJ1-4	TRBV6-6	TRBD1	CASSPWTGGLGVTEKLFF	TGTGCCAGCAGTCCTTGGACAGGAGGCCTGGGGGTAACTGAAAAACTGTTTTTT
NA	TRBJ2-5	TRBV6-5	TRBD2	CAARLAGGETQYF	TGTGCCGCCAGACTAGCGGGAGGAGAGACCCAGTACTTC
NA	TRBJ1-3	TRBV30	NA	CAWSVSSGNTIYF	TGTGCCTGGAGTGTTAGCAGTGGAAACACCATATATTTT
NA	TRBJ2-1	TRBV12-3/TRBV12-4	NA	CASSLARGSRKFF	TGTGCCAGCAGTTTAGCGCGGGGCAGTAGGAAATTCTTC
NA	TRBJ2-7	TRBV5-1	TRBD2	CASSLLAGGYEQYF	TGCGCCAGCAGCTTATTAGCGGGAGGTTACGAGCAGTACTTC
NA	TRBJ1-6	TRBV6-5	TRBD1	CASSRQGWDSPLHF	TGTGCCAGCAGTCGACAGGGGTGGGATTCACCCCTCCACTTT
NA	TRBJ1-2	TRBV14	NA	CASSPRPAGGYTF	TGTGCCAGCAGCCCCCGCCCGGCGGGTGGCTACACCTTC
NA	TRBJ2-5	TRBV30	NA	CAWTRGQETQYF	TGTGCCTGGACTAGGGGACAAGAGACCCAGTACTTC
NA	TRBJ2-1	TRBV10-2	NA	CASEGETTASSYNEQFF	TGCGCCAGTGAGGGGGAAACTACCGCAAGCTCCTACAATGAGCAGTTCTTC